The 16 T cell receptor beta chains given below trace back to one sample, sequenced in a study of blood T cells in healthy people across ages. A sample-barcoded 5' primer and a J-beta primer mix were used in a second PCR of about 7 to 12 cycles. TCRdb analysed the 5' RACE reads with MiXCR anew, one entry per CDR3 protein. Of over 1,500,000 distinct CDR3 sequences listed, around half are singletons. Sequencing was carried out using blood. The receptors stem from a woman between 35 and 50 years old in good health.

This clonotype was seen only once. The rearrangement links TRBV12-3 or TRBV12-4 to TRBJ1-5; D might be TRBD1 (6 bases). The ends were cut back, 6 bases at V and 4 bases at J, with 16 bases in the middle. There are 15 residues in the CDR3. CDR3 in DNA: TGTGCCAGCAGCTCGGACAGTGGCCGGAATCAGCCCCAGCATTTT. It translates to CASSSDSGRNQPQHF.

The chain employs TRBV20-1 and TRBJ2-3; D may be TRBD1 (7 bases). This CDR3 comprises 16 residues. Germline V lookup: CDR1 DFQATT, CDR2 SNEGSKA (reference sequence). V was shortened by 6 bases and J by 1 base, with 20 bases between the two germline ends. The CDR3: CSAAGGRGIRTDTQYF. CDR3 DNA sequence: TGCAGTGCCGCAGGGGGGCGGGGAATACGCACAGATACGCAGTATTTT.

This clonotype has just a few counts. The chain is built from TRBV6-2 or TRBV6-3 and TRBJ2-5; D is undetermined. Germline V gene sequence: CDR1 MNHEY, CDR2 SVGEGT. The CDR3 totals 14 residues. The germline V and J ends were trimmed by 2 bases and 2 bases, with 9 bases remaining between them. Here the CDR3 reads CASSYVPVQETQYF. The CDR3 DNA reads TGTGCCAGCAGTTACGTCCCAGTACAAGAGACCCAGTACTTC.

The rearrangement uses TRBV7-8 and TRBJ2-2, with 7 bases that match TRBD1. Germline assignment: CDR1 SGHVS and CDR2 FQNEAQ. The V segment lost 2 bases and the J segment 1 base; nucleotides outside the gene matches: 13. This CDR3 contains 19 residues. CDR3 residues: CASSLLTGFSGKNTGELFF. For the CDR3, the DNA is TGTGCCAGCAGCTTATTGACAGGGTTCAGTGGAAAGAACACCGGGGAGCTGTTTTTT.

V gene TRBV6-5 combines with J gene TRBJ1-1; 8 nucleotides match TRBD1. Germline-derived CDR1 and CDR2 are MNHEY and SVGAGI. The CDR3 runs 16 residues. J lost 2 bases, V lost 6 bases, and 11 bases had no gene match. The CDR3 loop is CASRKNPGGGNTEAFF. The CDR3 DNA follows: TGTGCCAGCAGGAAAAACCCAGGGGGCGGTAACACTGAAGCTTTCTTT.

The chain carries TRBV6-1 and TRBJ1-2; D is unclear. Germline loops: CDR1 MNHNS, CDR2 SASEGT. The length of the CDR3 is 14 residues. Trimming took 6 bases from V and 8 from J, leaving 19 bases between them. The CDR3 region is CASRAPLQSQGYTF. As DNA, the CDR3 is TGTGCCAGCAGAGCCCCACTCCAGAGCCAGGGCTACACCTTC.

The rearrangement links TRBV20-1 to TRBJ2-5; D is unclear. Trimming removed 0 bases from V and 1 base from J, with 15 bases in between. The CDR3 extends over 16 amino acids. Germline CDR1 reads DFQATT; CDR2 reads SNEGSKA (reference sequence). The CDR3 loop reads CSARDVYSSIQETQYF. The CDR3 DNA follows: TGCAGTGCTAGAGATGTGTACTCCAGCATCCAAGAGACCCAGTACTTC.

The chain recombines TRBV7-9 with TRBJ2-1; D not resolved. V gave up 3 bases and J gave up 6 bases, with 12 bases separating them. This CDR3 is built from 14 residues. Germline assignment: CDR1 SEHNR and CDR2 FQNEAQ (reference sequence). CDR3 amino acids: CASSLPGFINEQFF. The CDR3 nucleotides are TGTGCCAGCAGCTTGCCCGGGTTTATCAATGAGCAGTTCTTC.

The CDR3 coding sequence is TGCGCCAGCAGCCAGGACTTTACCTCCTACAATGAGCAGTACTTC. Amino acid sequence: CASSQDFTSYNEQYF. The chain links TRBV4-1 to TRBJ2-7; a possible D gene is TRBD2 (5 bases). V was cut by 3 bases and J by 7 bases, with 19 bases left in between. The CDR3 has 15 amino acids. Germline loops: CDR1 MGHRA, CDR2 YSYEKL.

This clonotype was counted a few times. The gene calls are TRBV7-2 and TRBJ1-5; no clear D. Trimming took off 1 base at V and 5 bases at J, with 12 bases between the two ends. The CDR3 covers 15 residues. Germline assignment: CDR1 SGHTA and CDR2 FQGNSA. CDR3 nucleotide sequence: TGTGCCAGCAGCTTAGTTAGGGCAGATTATCAGCCCCAGCATTTT. Protein sequence: CASSLVRADYQPQHF.

This clonotype was found once. The chain recombines TRBV7-2 with TRBJ2-5; no clear D gene. The CDR3 is 11 amino acids. V lost 5 bases and J lost 10, with 11 bases in between. Germline V gene sequence: CDR1 SGHTA, CDR2 FQGNSA. CDR3 in DNA: TGTGCCAGCAGCGAAAGGCGAGACCAGTACTTC. Translation: CASSERRDQYF.

This clonotype turned up a few times. This rearrangement joins TRBV10-2 to TRBJ2-7; D not resolved. Trimming stripped 0 bases from V and 3 bases from J, with 6 bases between. Per germline, CDR1 WSHSY and CDR2 SAAADI. The CDR3 has 13 amino acids. CDR3 amino acids: CASSESNGYEQYF. The CDR3 DNA is TGCGCCAGCAGTGAGTCGAACGGCTACGAGCAGTACTTC.

V gene TRBV6-5 combines with J gene TRBJ2-7; the D gene is possibly TRBD1 (5 bases). Near its end, the DNA agrees better with TRBJ2-5, so the J call may be wrong. CDR3 length: 13 residues. The germline gives CDR1 MNHEY, CDR2 SVGAGI. The CDR3 DNA is TGTGCCAGCAGTTACGTCCAGGGAAAGACCCAGTACTTC. This sequence encodes CASSYVQGKTQYF.

This clonotype was seen only a few times. The rearrangement uses TRBV18 and TRBJ2-1, with D maybe TRBD1 (5 bases). CDR3 length: 14 amino acids. Trimming shortened V by 8 bases and J by 0 bases, and 11 bases separated the two germline ends. Germline assignment: CDR1 KGHSH and CDR2 LQKENI. The CDR3 protein is CASGAISSYNEQFF. The CDR3 DNA is TGTGCCAGCGGGGCTATCAGCTCCTACAATGAGCAGTTCTTC.

The genes are TRBV20-1 and TRBJ2-7; possible D gene TRBD1, 5 bases. The CDR3 has 13 residues. From germline, CDR1 is DFQATT and CDR2 SNEGSKA (reference sequence). V lost 5 bases and J 5 bases, leaving 16 bases between the germline ends. The chain's CDR3 is CSAWAGKSDEQYF. As DNA, the CDR3 is TGCAGTGCTTGGGCAGGGAAGTCAGACGAGCAGTACTTC.

This chain joins TRBV13 and TRBJ2-1; possibly TRBD2 for D (5 bases). This CDR3 has 14 amino acids. Trimming cost V 6 bases and J 8 bases, with 17 bases left between them. In germline, CDR1 is PRHDT, CDR2 FYEKMQ (reference sequence). CDR3 residues: CASRAREAVYEQFF. CDR3 DNA: TGTGCCAGCAGGGCCCGAGAAGCGGTATATGAGCAGTTCTTC.